This entry describes one T cell receptor beta chain. Antigen unknown. These data originate in a study of CXCR3-negative and CXCR3-positive naive CD8 T cells. The CDR3 is made up of 11 amino acids. Looked up from germline, CDR1 is SQVTM and CDR2 is ANQGSEA. Study results and caveats: Comparably high diversity marked both naive subsets, whereas memory CD8+ cells had much lower diversity. TRBV-TRBJ usage was alike in naive CXCR3-negative and CXCR3-positive cells but differed in memory cells. A higher hydrophobicity marked the TRB CDR3s of CXCR3-positive naive cells versus CXCR3-negative naive cells.

In preparing the TRB cDNA libraries, 5' RACE with UMI labels was used. TCRdb reanalyzed the 5' RACE reads and collapses them to one entry per CDR3 protein, without DNA. This sample's clone table lists around 60,000 distinct CDR3 sequences. The receptor's source is a human donor in good health. Some clones in this sample may be carry-over from other donors' samples. The sequenced sample consisted of naive CXCR3+ CD8+ T cells from blood. Subset defined: CD45RO-CCR7+CD27+CD95- naive CD8+ T cells expressing CXCR3 (TNR3+). The chain links TRBV29-1 to TRBJ2-3; TCRdb proposes TRBD1, but this gene call is untestable without DNA. CDR3 residues: CSVDDRGLEYF.